The following is a T cell receptor (beta chain) sequence with its context. What it binds is not known. This record comes from a study of CD8+ T cells in alopecia areata. On the study more broadly: Treated patients were dosed with oral tofacitinib, taking 5 to 10 mg twice daily.

CDR1 MNHEY and CDR2 SMNVEV come from the germline V gene (reference sequence). V lost 5 bases, J lost 5 bases, and 12 bases stayed unmatched. The CDR3 runs to 16 residues. Treatment of the sample: oral pan-JAK inhibitor, 5-10 mg twice daily. It was from alopecia areata patients that lesional scalp punch biopsies and peripheral blood were collected. From PBMCs, CD4+ and CD8+ T cells were sorted. Sequencing relied on a cDNA template that was reverse transcribed from extracted RNA. Some clones are missing from TCRdb's copy, which holds only in-frame ones; the method was immunoSEQ multiplex PCR. Of about 110,000 clones listed, over 80% are singletons. Study-level points and caveats: Sequenced scalp T cells also include alphabeta T cells resident in normal skin.

This TCR came from a human donor with alopecia areata. The specimen comprised CD8+ T cells sorted from blood, sampled at week 24, from a patient treated with tofacitinib. The chain carries TRBV27 and TRBJ2-5, with 9 positions matching TRBD1. In DNA, the CDR3 is TGTGCCAGCAGTGGATTACCGGGACAGGGCACGGAGACCCAGTACTTC. It translates to CASSGLPGQGTETQYF.